This T cell receptor (beta chain) is from a study of blood T cell repertoires in COVID-19. Study-level information: Sources were T cells, B-cell-depleted T cells, or PBMCs; the material itself was cDNA or gDNA.

This CDR3 comprises 13 residues. Trimming cost V 3 bases and J 13 bases; bases outside gene matches: 10. In the original workflow: Reference gene primers were amplified, and this amplification served to estimate nucleated cell counts. Profiling relied on immunoSEQ multiplex PCR, and the TCRdb table lists in-frame clones only, not all of them. For V, J and clone size, that table is used; D and trimming come from the DNA. The table has under 200,000 clones, roughly 89% seen once. Sequenced sample: peripheral blood. This TCR came from a man younger than 35 with active or convalescent COVID-19. The chain carries TRBV12-3 or TRBV12-4 and TRBJ2-5, with 8 bases that match TRBD1. CDR3 nucleotides: TGTGCCAGCAGTTTGAGGCAGGGGGCGGTTTCGTACTTC. Its translation is CASSLRQGAVSYF.